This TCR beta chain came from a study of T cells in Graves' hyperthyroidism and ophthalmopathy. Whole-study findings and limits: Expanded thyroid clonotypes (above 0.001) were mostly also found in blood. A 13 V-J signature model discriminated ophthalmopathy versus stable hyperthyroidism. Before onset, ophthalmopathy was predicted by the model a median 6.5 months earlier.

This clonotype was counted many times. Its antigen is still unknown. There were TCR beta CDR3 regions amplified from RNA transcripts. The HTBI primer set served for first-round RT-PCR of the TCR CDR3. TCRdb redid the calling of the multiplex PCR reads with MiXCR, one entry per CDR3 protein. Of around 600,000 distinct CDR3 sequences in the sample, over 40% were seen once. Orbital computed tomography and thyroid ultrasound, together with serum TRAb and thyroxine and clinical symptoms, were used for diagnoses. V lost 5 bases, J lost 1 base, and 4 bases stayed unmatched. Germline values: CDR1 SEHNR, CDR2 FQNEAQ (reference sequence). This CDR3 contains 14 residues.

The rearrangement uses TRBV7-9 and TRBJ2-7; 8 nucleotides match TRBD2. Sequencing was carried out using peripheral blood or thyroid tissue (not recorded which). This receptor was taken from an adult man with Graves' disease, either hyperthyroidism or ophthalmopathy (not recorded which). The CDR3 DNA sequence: TGTGCCAGCAGCGTTAGCGGGAAGTCCTACGAGCAGTACTTC. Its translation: CASSVSGKSYEQYF.